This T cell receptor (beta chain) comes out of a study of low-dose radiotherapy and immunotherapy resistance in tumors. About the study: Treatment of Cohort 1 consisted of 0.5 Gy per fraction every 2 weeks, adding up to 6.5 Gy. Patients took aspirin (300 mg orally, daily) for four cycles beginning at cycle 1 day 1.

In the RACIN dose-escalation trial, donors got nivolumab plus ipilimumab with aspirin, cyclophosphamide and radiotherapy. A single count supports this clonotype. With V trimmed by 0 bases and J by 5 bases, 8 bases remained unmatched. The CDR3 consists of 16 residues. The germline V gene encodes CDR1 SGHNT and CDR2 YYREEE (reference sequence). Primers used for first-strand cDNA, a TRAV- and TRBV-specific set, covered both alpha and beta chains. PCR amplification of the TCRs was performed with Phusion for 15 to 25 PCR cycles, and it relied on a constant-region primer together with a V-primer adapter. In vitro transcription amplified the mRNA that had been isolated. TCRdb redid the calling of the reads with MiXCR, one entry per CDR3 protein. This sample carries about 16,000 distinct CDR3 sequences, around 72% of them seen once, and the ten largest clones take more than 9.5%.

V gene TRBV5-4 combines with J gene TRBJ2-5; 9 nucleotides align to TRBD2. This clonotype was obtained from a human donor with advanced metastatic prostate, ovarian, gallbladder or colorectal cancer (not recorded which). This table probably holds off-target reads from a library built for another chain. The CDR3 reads CASSLGGRAVRETQYF. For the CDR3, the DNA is TGTGCCAGCAGCTTGGGCGGGAGGGCAGTTCGCGAGACCCAGTACTTC.